Sequencing of this T cell receptor beta chain was carried out in a study of T cell responses to AZD1222 COVID-19 vaccine. Whole-study findings and limits: Spike-wide coverage was observed for vaccine-associated CD4 TCRs, with dominant responses at 160-218 and 743-854.

A note on this clone: Its antigen is not identified.

Germline V CDR1 and CDR2: SNHLY, FYNNEI. With 6 bases removed from V and 1 base from J, the gap between germline ends came to 10 bases. There are 14 residues in the CDR3. TCRdb keeps only in-frame clones here, not all; method: immunoSEQ multiplex PCR. The sample carries 90,000 to 150,000 clones, 88% recorded once. The rearrangement uses TRBV2 and TRBJ1-3; D perhaps matches TRBD1 (6 bases). The starting material was peripheral blood, obtained on day 0 of AZD1222 vaccination. The clonotype originates from an adult in good health. For the CDR3, the DNA is TGTGCCAGCAGACCCGACAGGTCTGGAAACACCATATATTTT. The encoded protein is CASRPDRSGNTIYF.